This T cell receptor (beta chain) stems from a study of blood T cells in healthy people across ages. Study-wide results and limits: It was held that diversity estimates obtained from one million T cells represented underestimates.

Investigators took ten milliliters of peripheral blood from every donor. Primed by a sample-barcoded 5' primer and a J-beta primer mix, a second PCR proceeded for roughly 7 to 12 cycles. With 12 random nucleotides, a template-switch adaptor tagged each individual cDNA molecule. TCRdb recomputed calls from the 5' RACE reads with MiXCR, one row per CDR3 protein. The sample has about 780,000 distinct CDR3 sequences, about 42% seen once; the top ten hold over 15%. In regard to this clonotype: Its antigen is unidentified.

The sample taken for sequencing was blood. The receptor comes from a man older than 75 in good health.

Here the CDR3 reads CASSDALDTGELFF. In DNA form, the CDR3 reads TGTGCCAGCAGTGACGCTTTAGACACCGGGGAGCTGTTTTTT. The chain couples TRBV25-1 to TRBJ2-2, with unresolved D. Deletions cut 3 bases from V and 3 bases from J, with 8 bases between. Germline CDR1 MGHDK, CDR2 SYGVNS. This CDR3 contains 14 residues.